This TCR beta chain was profiled in a study of blood T cells in healthy people across ages. PBMCs numbering at least 6 million were isolated per sample. Study results and limitations: With age, beta diversity per million T cells declined roughly linearly, significantly by 30 to 40. The unknown donor CMV status may have confounded expanded clonotype changes.

Remarks on this clonotype: The antigen is undetermined.

Combining a sample-barcoded 5' primer with a J-beta primer mix, a second PCR ran for roughly 7 to 12 cycles. At least 2.5 million CDR3-containing paired-end reads were obtained per sample. Each CDR3 protein gets one entry after TCRdb re-called the 5' RACE reads with MiXCR. The data contain about 1 million distinct CDR3 sequences, 45% of them singletons. Germline V lookup: CDR1 SGHAT, CDR2 FQNNGV. After removal of 8 bases from V and 4 bases from J, the junction contained 13 bases not matched to a gene. The CDR3 is made up of 15 amino acids. The sequencing sample was made of blood. The V and J genes are TRBV11-2 and TRBJ2-5; 7 positions agree with TRBD1. The TCR was taken from a woman in her fifties or sixties in good health. CDR3 amino acids: CASGEGGWEGETQYF. CDR3 DNA sequence: TGTGCCAGCGGGGAAGGGGGCTGGGAAGGAGAGACCCAGTACTTC.